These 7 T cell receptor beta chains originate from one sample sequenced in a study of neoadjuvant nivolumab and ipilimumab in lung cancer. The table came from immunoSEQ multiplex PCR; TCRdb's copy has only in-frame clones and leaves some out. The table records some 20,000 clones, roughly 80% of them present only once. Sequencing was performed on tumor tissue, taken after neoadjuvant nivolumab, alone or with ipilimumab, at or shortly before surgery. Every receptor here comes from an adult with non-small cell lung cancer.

CDR3 region: CASSQDLRHYGEAFF. The CDR3 DNA reads as TGCGCCAGCAGCCAAGATCTAAGGCATTATGGTGAAGCTTTCTTT. This sequence joins TRBV4-1 and TRBJ1-1, with no clear D. Per germline, CDR1 MGHRA and CDR2 YSYEKL. There are 15 residues in the CDR3. Trimming removed 0 bases at V and 7 bases at J, with 15 bases between.

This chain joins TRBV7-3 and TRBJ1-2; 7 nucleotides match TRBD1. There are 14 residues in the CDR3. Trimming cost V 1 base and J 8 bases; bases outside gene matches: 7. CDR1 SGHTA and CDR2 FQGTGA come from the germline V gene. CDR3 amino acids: CASSLNSGGYGYTF. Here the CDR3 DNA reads TGTGCCAGCAGCTTAAACTCAGGGGGTTACGGCTACACCTTC.

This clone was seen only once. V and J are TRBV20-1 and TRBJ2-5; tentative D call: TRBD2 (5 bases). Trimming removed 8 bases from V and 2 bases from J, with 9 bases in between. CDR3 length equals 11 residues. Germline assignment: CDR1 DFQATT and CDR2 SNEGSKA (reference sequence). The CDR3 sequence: CSIRGQETQYF. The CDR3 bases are TGCAGTATCCGCGGGCAAGAGACCCAGTACTTC.

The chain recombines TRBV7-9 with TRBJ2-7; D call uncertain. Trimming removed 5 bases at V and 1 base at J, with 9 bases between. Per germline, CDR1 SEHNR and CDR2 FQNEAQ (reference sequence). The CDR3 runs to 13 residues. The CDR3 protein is CASSPDISYEQYF. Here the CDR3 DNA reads TGTGCCAGCAGCCCAGACATTTCCTACGAGCAGTACTTC.

The CDR3 here is CASSLGTANEQYF. The CDR3 DNA follows: TGCGCCAGCAGCTTGGGGACAGCTAACGAGCAGTACTTC. The chain is built from TRBV5-1 and TRBJ2-7; D is perhaps TRBD1 (6 bases). Germline CDR1 is SGHRS and CDR2 is YFSETQ. The CDR3 runs to 13 residues. V was clipped by 0 bases and J by 5 bases, with 9 bases between them.

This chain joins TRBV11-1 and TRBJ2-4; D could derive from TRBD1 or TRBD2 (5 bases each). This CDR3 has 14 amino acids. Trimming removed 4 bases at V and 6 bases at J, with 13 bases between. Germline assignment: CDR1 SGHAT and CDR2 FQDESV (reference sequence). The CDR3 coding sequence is TGTGCCAGCAGCTGGGGACCCTCTGGAAACATTCAGTACTTC. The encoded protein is CASSWGPSGNIQYF.

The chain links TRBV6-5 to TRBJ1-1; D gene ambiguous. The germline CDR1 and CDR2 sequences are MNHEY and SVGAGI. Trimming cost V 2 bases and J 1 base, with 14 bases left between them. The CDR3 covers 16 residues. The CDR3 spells CASSYALQSPNTEAFF. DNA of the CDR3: TGTGCCAGCAGTTACGCCTTACAGTCCCCGAACACTGAAGCTTTCTTT.